This entry lists 23 T cell receptor beta chains sequenced from one sample in a study of glioma-infiltrating T cells after dendritic cell vaccination. Repertoires were generated with immunoSEQ multiplex PCR, while TCRdb's copy carries only in-frame clones and drops some. The sample yields approximately 100,000 clones, roughly 80% seen once. The sample here was blood, taken before dendritic cell vaccination. The source is a human donor with glioblastoma.

This rearrangement joins TRBV14 to TRBJ2-7; D not resolved. This CDR3 has 15 amino acids. V lost 0 bases to trimming and J lost 0 bases, with 9 bases between them. Germline assignment: CDR1 SGHDN and CDR2 FVKESK. DNA of the CDR3: TGTGCCAGCAGCCAAGATTTAACTGGCTCCTACGAGCAGTACTTC. It encodes CASSQDLTGSYEQYF.

The V call is TRBV9, the J call TRBJ2-2; D is unclear. Germline assignment: CDR1 SGDLS and CDR2 YYNGEE. The CDR3 has 16 amino acids. V shed 4 bases and J shed 1 base, with 14 bases lying between them. CDR3 sequence: CASSLDIIKNTGELFF. Here the CDR3 DNA reads TGTGCCAGCAGCTTAGACATTATAAAGAACACCGGGGAGCTGTTTTTT.

J is TRBJ2-3 and V is TRBV18, with 11 bases lining up with TRBD2. Germline V CDR1 and CDR2: KGHSH, LQKENI. The CDR3 contains 19 residues. V lost 3 bases to trimming and J lost 0 bases; unmatched junction nucleotides: 11. The CDR3 DNA reads TGTGCCAGCTCACCTTTTCCGCCCGGGACTAGCGGTAGCACAGATACGCAGTATTTT. Amino acid sequence: CASSPFPPGTSGSTDTQYF.

The rearrangement links TRBV5-1 to TRBJ2-7; TRBD2 is a possible D gene (5 bases). The V end was cut by 4 bases, the J end by 3 bases, with 11 bases between. The CDR3 is 13 amino acids. The germline V gene has CDR1 SGHRS and CDR2 YFSETQ. CDR3 sequence (DNA): TGCGCCAGCAGCCCAGGAGGCGGCTACGAGCAGTACTTC. Translated: CASSPGGGYEQYF. The full variable domain, with the rest looked up from reference TRBV5-1 and TRBJ2-7, is KAGVTQTPRYLIKTRGQQVTLSCSPISGHRSVSWYQQTPGQGLQFLFEYFSETQRNKGNFPGRFSGRQFSNSRSEMNVSTLELGDSALYLCASSPGGGYEQYFGPGTRLTVT.

This clone was observed once. The CDR3 protein is CASSLVAGMNTEAFF. The CDR3 nucleotides are TGTGCCAGCAGCTTAGTCGCGGGGATGAACACTGAAGCTTTCTTT. The V call is TRBV7-2, the J call TRBJ1-1; D gene uncertain. V was clipped by 1 base and J by 0 bases, with 9 bases between them. The germline V gene has CDR1 SGHTA and CDR2 FQGNSA. This CDR3 has 15 amino acids.

The chain employs TRBV9 and TRBJ2-2; TRBD1 agrees at 7 bases. The V gene's germline CDR1 is SGDLS and CDR2 YYNGEE. Trimming took 4 bases from V and 4 from J; bases not matched to a gene: 7. CDR3 length equals 15 residues. Written as DNA, the CDR3 is TGTGCCAGCAGCAGAAGACAGGGTGGCACCGGGGAGCTGTTTTTT. Protein: CASSRRQGGTGELFF.

The chain couples TRBV5-4 to TRBJ2-7; 9 nucleotides line up with TRBD1. This CDR3 has 16 residues. Germline-derived CDR1 and CDR2 are SGHNT and YYREEE (reference sequence). Losses at the gene ends were 3 bases for V and 3 bases for J; bases not matched to a gene: 10. CDR3 region: CASSSRTGQGHYEQYF. The CDR3 DNA reads as TGTGCCAGCAGCTCCCGGACGGGACAGGGCCACTACGAGCAGTACTTC.

V gene TRBV11-2 combines with J gene TRBJ2-7; 9 bases agree with TRBD1. Germline V gene lookup returns CDR1 SGHAT and CDR2 FQNNGV. The V segment lost 3 bases and the J segment 5 bases; nucleotides outside the gene matches: 8. This CDR3 is 15 amino acids long. The CDR3 bases are TGTGCCAGCAGCTTGTCGGGACAGGGTTCCAACGAGCAGTACTTC. The encoded protein is CASSLSGQGSNEQYF. Full variable domain (rest looked up from reference TRBV11-2 and TRBJ2-7): EAGVAQSPRYKIIEKRQSVAFWCNPISGHATLYWYQQILGQGPKLLIQFQNNGVVDDSQLPKDRFSAERLKGVDSTLKIQPAKLEDSAVYLCASSLSGQGSNEQYFGPGTRLTVT.

DNA of the CDR3: TGTGCCAGCAGCTTTGGGCGCACAGATACGCAGTATTTT. Translated, it gives CASSFGRTDTQYF. The chain carries TRBV5-4 and TRBJ2-3; no clear D gene. Germline V gene sequence: CDR1 SGHNT, CDR2 YYREEE (reference sequence). With 2 bases removed from V and 1 base from J, the gap between germline ends came to 5 bases. This CDR3 is 13 amino acids long.

This clone was observed a few times. V gene TRBV7-8 combines with J gene TRBJ1-1, with D unresolved. Germline V lookup: CDR1 SGHVS, CDR2 FQNEAQ. V lost 1 base and J 7 bases, leaving 4 bases between the germline ends. The CDR3 is made up of 11 amino acids. The CDR3 loop reads CASSLVLEAFF. CDR3 nucleotides: TGTGCCAGCAGCTTAGTTCTTGAAGCTTTCTTT.

The rearrangement uses TRBV7-9 and TRBJ1-6, with 7 bases aligning to TRBD1. The germline gives CDR1 SEHNR, CDR2 FQNEAQ (reference sequence). The junction had 7 bases not matched to a gene; V was cut back by 4 bases and J by 7 bases. There are 15 residues in the CDR3. CDR3 protein: CASSSEGTENSPLHF. The DNA for the CDR3 is TGTGCCAGCAGCTCCGAGGGGACAGAGAATTCACCCCTCCACTTT.

This chain uses TRBV5-4 with TRBJ2-7; possible D gene TRBD1, 5 bases. Trimming stripped 0 bases from V and 6 bases from J, with 7 bases between. CDR1 and CDR2 from the germline V gene are SGHNT and YYREEE (reference sequence). This CDR3 spans 12 amino acids. The CDR3 here is CASSLGQSEQYF. The CDR3 coding sequence is TGTGCCAGCAGCTTGGGACAGTCCGAGCAGTACTTC.

The V gene is TRBV10-2, the J gene TRBJ2-3, with 10 bases matching TRBD2. V trimming: 6 bases; J trimming: 3 bases; junction bases outside the gene matches: 15. Per germline, CDR1 WSHSY and CDR2 SAAADI. This CDR3 region has 18 residues. The CDR3 loop reads CASSEGGLLAGKTDTQYF. CDR3 coding DNA: TGCGCCAGCAGCGAGGGAGGGTTACTAGCGGGGAAAACAGATACGCAGTATTTT.

There are a few counts of this clone. The chain couples TRBV7-2 to TRBJ2-5; D uncertain. The CDR3 has 12 residues. The V gene's germline CDR1 is SGHTA and CDR2 FQGNSA. Trimming took off 5 bases at V and 4 bases at J, with 8 bases between the two ends. For the CDR3, the DNA is TGTGCCAGCAGCCTTTTCCGAGAGACCCAGTACTTC. As protein: CASSLFRETQYF.

With regard to this clone: One end of the junction does not line up with germline, which may come from a read error. The chain recombines TRBV7-2 with TRBJ1-5; 7 positions agree with TRBD1. CDR1 is SGHTA, CDR2 FQGNSA, per germline. This CDR3 region has 12 residues. As DNA, the CDR3 is TGTGCCAGCAGCCCTTGGACAGGCCCATTGGATTTT. Its protein is CASSPWTGPLDF.

This clone was counted a single time. The chain couples TRBV5-5 to TRBJ2-3; the match to TRBD2 covers 7 bases. Per germline, CDR1 SGHKS and CDR2 YYEKEE (reference sequence). The CDR3 runs to 15 residues. V lost 1 base to trimming and J lost 2 bases; unmatched junction nucleotides: 4. The CDR3 is CASSLPAGDTDTQYF. The DNA for the CDR3 is TGTGCCAGCAGCTTGCCGGCGGGGGACACAGATACGCAGTATTTT.

This clone was recorded once. CDR3 sequence (DNA): TGTGCCAGCAGCCAAGACTTTCAGGGGGGAGACTATGGCTACACCTTC. It yields the protein CASSQDFQGGDYGYTF. The chain couples TRBV4-2 to TRBJ1-2; TRBD1 matches at 7 bases. The CDR3 is 16 residues long. Trimming took 0 bases from V and 3 from J; bases not matched to a gene: 7. Germline V gene data show CDR1 as LGHNA and CDR2 as YNFKEQ.

The gene calls are TRBV4-2 and TRBJ1-6; unclear D gene. Germline V gene lookup returns CDR1 LGHNA and CDR2 YNFKEQ. CDR3 length: 16 amino acids. The V end was cut by 0 bases, the J end by 9 bases, with 15 bases between. This CDR3 is CASSQEPSREGSPLHF. The CDR3 DNA follows: TGTGCCAGCAGCCAAGAACCTTCGCGGGAGGGTTCACCCCTCCACTTT.

This clone was observed once. The V and J genes are TRBV7-2 and TRBJ1-1, with 7 positions matching TRBD1. The J segment lost 0 bases and the V segment lost 5 bases, leaving 9 bases of the junction unmatched. The CDR3 length is 16 residues. Germline loops: CDR1 SGHTA, CDR2 FQGNSA. DNA for the CDR3: TGTGCCAGCAGCCTTCAGGGGGGCGCGATGAACACTGAAGCTTTCTTT. As protein: CASSLQGGAMNTEAFF.

The genes are TRBV5-4 and TRBJ2-5; TRBD1 matches 8 bases. The CDR3 has 14 amino acids. J was trimmed by 5 bases and V by 4 bases; bases with no gene match: 7. The germline gives CDR1 SGHNT, CDR2 YYREEE (reference sequence). CDR3 nucleotide sequence: TGTGCCAGCAGCCAAAGACAGGGGTGGGAGACCCAGTACTTC. It translates to CASSQRQGWETQYF.

This clone was seen more than once but under ten times. This rearrangement joins TRBV7-8 to TRBJ1-1; D may be TRBD1 (6 bases). V dropped 0 bases and J dropped 6 bases, with 14 bases sitting between them. The germline V gene has CDR1 SGHVS and CDR2 FQNEAQ. The CDR3 loop spans 15 amino acids. CDR3 sequence reads: CASSLAQTGFSEAFF. The CDR3 DNA reads as TGTGCCAGCAGCTTAGCCCAGACAGGCTTTTCTGAAGCTTTCTTT.

This clone appeared a few times. The chain employs TRBV4-1 and TRBJ1-3, with 7 bases identical to TRBD1. J gave up 4 bases and V 4 bases, and 4 bases lay outside the gene matches. Looked up from germline, CDR1 is MGHRA and CDR2 is YSYEKL. The CDR3 runs 14 residues. CDR3 sequence reads: CASSLTGVGNTIYF. The CDR3 DNA reads as TGCGCCAGCAGCCTAACAGGGGTCGGAAACACCATATATTTT.

The genes are TRBV6-6 and TRBJ2-5, with D possibly being TRBD2 (5 bases). Per germline, CDR1 MNHNY and CDR2 SVGAGI (reference sequence). This CDR3 is built from 12 residues. Trimming stripped 6 bases from V and 7 bases from J, with 12 bases between. This CDR3 is CASRQTGVTQYF. CDR3 DNA: TGTGCCAGCAGACAAACCGGGGTGACCCAGTACTTC.